This T cell receptor beta chain emerged from a study of blood T cell repertoires in COVID-19. Overall study: In each case, the material was cDNA or gDNA derived from T cells, B-cell-depleted T cells, or PBMCs.

In the authors' workflow: Amplifying reference gene primers gave estimates of nucleated cell counts. Data came from immunoSEQ multiplex PCR; TCRdb stores just in-frame clones and leaves some out. V and J calls and clone size are copied from that table; D and trimming were computed from the DNA. The sample comprises 270,000 or so clones, around 86% of which are singletons, and 0.85% to 1% rests with the top ten. The CDR3 totals 20 residues. This rearrangement joins TRBV21-1 to TRBJ2-4; TRBD2 is the table's D call, not checked against the DNA. TRBV21-1 is a recognized pseudogene. The sample comprised peripheral blood. The clonotype comes from a middle-aged woman who had recovered from COVID-19. CDR3 in amino acids: CASSNCTRASSGRAENIQYF. DNA for the CDR3: TGTGCCAGCAGCAATTGTACACGGGCTTCTAGCGGGAGGGCGGAGAACATTCAGTACTTC.